One and the same sample provided the 7 T cell receptor beta chains below, sequenced in a study of T cells after yellow fever vaccination. One entry per CDR3 protein results from TCRdb running MiXCR on the 5' RACE reads. The repertoire holds approximately 510,000 distinct CDR3 sequences, 21% seen once, with roughly 16% in the top ten. Material: PBMCs, obtained about 21 days after the first yellow fever vaccination. Source of these receptors: a man aged 18-30 years who received the YFV17D yellow fever vaccine.

This clonotype was counted at least ten times. The V gene is TRBV28, the J gene TRBJ2-7; D is unresolved. CDR1 MDHEN and CDR2 SYDVKM come from the germline V gene. CDR3 length: 15 residues. The V end lost 2 bases, the J end lost 2 bases, and 13 bases lay between the germline ends. The CDR3, as DNA: TGTGCCAGCAGTTTAGCCCATGACGGACCCTACGAGCAGTACGTC. Protein: CASSLAHDGPYEQYV.

This clonotype showed up just a few times. The chain links TRBV5-1 to TRBJ1-1, with 8 nucleotides matching TRBD1. Germline CDR1 is SGHRS and CDR2 is YFSETQ. The CDR3 runs to 17 residues. Trimming at V came to 4 bases and at J to 4 bases, leaving 15 bases not matched to a gene. CDR3 sequence (DNA): TGCGCCAGCAGCAAACAGGGGGTGATGGGGGTGGGCACTGAAGCTTTCTTT. As protein: CASSKQGVMGVGTEAFF.

The genes are TRBV2 and TRBJ2-3; D may be TRBD2 (5 bases). Trimming pared 6 bases from V and 4 bases from J, leaving 8 bases between. CDR3 length equals 12 residues. The germline CDR1 and CDR2 sequences are SNHLY and FYNNEI. The CDR3 DNA reads as TGTGCCAGCAGCGCCGGGGCAGATACGCAGTATTTT. This gives the protein CASSAGADTQYF. The full variable domain, its missing parts supplied by reference TRBV2 and TRBJ2-3, is EPEVTQTPSHQVTQMGQEVILRCVPISNHLYFYWYRQILGQKVEFLVSFYNNEISEKSEIFDDQFSVERPDGSNFTLKIRSTKLEDSAMYFCASSAGADTQYFGPGTRLTVL.

This clonotype was observed many times. The J gene is TRBJ2-5, the V gene TRBV11-2; no reliable D call. Germline V gene data show CDR1 as SGHAT and CDR2 as FQNNGV. Deletions cut 5 bases from V and 6 bases from J, with 10 bases between. The CDR3 is 12 amino acids. In DNA form, the CDR3 reads TGTGCCAGCAGCCTCCCGAGTCAGACCCAGTACTTC. Protein product: CASSLPSQTQYF.

The V and J genes are TRBV5-1 and TRBJ1-4; the match to TRBD1 covers 7 bases. V lost 1 base to trimming and J lost 7 bases; unmatched junction nucleotides: 4. The CDR3 contains 14 residues. Per the germline V gene, CDR1 is SGHRS and CDR2 is YFSETQ. The CDR3 reads CASSLTTGSEKLFF. CDR3 in DNA: TGCGCCAGCAGCTTGACGACAGGGAGTGAAAAACTGTTTTTT.

The chain is built from TRBV2 and TRBJ1-4; no clear D gene. V lost 2 bases and J 3 bases, leaving 7 bases between the germline ends. The CDR3 extends over 14 amino acids. In germline, CDR1 is SNHLY, CDR2 FYNNEI. The CDR3 protein is CASSERGSNEKLFF. CDR3 DNA: TGTGCCAGCAGTGAACGAGGGTCTAATGAAAAACTGTTTTTT.

This clonotype has just a few counts. The rearrangement joins TRBV5-4 to TRBJ2-7; the match to TRBD2 covers 8 bases. The CDR3 is 13 residues long. J lost 4 bases, V lost 4 bases, and 4 bases had no gene match. Germline V gives CDR1 SGHNT, CDR2 YYREEE (reference sequence). DNA of the CDR3: TGTGCCAGCAGCAAGGGACTAGAATACGAGCAGTACTTC. Amino acids: CASSKGLEYEQYF.